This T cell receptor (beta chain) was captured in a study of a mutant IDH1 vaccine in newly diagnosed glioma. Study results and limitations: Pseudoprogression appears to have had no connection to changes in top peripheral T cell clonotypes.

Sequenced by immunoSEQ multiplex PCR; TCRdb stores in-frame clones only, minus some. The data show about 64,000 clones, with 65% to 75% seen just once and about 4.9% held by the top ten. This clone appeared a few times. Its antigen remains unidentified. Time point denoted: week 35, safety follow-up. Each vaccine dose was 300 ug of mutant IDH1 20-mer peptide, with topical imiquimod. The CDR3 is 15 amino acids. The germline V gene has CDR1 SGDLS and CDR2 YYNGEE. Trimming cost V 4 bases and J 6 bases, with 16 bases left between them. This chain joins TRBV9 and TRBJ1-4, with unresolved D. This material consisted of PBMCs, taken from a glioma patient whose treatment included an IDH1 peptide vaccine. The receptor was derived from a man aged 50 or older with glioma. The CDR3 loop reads CASSSEGLAYEKLFF. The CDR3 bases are TGTGCCAGCAGCTCCGAAGGGTTAGCTTATGAAAAACTGTTTTTT.